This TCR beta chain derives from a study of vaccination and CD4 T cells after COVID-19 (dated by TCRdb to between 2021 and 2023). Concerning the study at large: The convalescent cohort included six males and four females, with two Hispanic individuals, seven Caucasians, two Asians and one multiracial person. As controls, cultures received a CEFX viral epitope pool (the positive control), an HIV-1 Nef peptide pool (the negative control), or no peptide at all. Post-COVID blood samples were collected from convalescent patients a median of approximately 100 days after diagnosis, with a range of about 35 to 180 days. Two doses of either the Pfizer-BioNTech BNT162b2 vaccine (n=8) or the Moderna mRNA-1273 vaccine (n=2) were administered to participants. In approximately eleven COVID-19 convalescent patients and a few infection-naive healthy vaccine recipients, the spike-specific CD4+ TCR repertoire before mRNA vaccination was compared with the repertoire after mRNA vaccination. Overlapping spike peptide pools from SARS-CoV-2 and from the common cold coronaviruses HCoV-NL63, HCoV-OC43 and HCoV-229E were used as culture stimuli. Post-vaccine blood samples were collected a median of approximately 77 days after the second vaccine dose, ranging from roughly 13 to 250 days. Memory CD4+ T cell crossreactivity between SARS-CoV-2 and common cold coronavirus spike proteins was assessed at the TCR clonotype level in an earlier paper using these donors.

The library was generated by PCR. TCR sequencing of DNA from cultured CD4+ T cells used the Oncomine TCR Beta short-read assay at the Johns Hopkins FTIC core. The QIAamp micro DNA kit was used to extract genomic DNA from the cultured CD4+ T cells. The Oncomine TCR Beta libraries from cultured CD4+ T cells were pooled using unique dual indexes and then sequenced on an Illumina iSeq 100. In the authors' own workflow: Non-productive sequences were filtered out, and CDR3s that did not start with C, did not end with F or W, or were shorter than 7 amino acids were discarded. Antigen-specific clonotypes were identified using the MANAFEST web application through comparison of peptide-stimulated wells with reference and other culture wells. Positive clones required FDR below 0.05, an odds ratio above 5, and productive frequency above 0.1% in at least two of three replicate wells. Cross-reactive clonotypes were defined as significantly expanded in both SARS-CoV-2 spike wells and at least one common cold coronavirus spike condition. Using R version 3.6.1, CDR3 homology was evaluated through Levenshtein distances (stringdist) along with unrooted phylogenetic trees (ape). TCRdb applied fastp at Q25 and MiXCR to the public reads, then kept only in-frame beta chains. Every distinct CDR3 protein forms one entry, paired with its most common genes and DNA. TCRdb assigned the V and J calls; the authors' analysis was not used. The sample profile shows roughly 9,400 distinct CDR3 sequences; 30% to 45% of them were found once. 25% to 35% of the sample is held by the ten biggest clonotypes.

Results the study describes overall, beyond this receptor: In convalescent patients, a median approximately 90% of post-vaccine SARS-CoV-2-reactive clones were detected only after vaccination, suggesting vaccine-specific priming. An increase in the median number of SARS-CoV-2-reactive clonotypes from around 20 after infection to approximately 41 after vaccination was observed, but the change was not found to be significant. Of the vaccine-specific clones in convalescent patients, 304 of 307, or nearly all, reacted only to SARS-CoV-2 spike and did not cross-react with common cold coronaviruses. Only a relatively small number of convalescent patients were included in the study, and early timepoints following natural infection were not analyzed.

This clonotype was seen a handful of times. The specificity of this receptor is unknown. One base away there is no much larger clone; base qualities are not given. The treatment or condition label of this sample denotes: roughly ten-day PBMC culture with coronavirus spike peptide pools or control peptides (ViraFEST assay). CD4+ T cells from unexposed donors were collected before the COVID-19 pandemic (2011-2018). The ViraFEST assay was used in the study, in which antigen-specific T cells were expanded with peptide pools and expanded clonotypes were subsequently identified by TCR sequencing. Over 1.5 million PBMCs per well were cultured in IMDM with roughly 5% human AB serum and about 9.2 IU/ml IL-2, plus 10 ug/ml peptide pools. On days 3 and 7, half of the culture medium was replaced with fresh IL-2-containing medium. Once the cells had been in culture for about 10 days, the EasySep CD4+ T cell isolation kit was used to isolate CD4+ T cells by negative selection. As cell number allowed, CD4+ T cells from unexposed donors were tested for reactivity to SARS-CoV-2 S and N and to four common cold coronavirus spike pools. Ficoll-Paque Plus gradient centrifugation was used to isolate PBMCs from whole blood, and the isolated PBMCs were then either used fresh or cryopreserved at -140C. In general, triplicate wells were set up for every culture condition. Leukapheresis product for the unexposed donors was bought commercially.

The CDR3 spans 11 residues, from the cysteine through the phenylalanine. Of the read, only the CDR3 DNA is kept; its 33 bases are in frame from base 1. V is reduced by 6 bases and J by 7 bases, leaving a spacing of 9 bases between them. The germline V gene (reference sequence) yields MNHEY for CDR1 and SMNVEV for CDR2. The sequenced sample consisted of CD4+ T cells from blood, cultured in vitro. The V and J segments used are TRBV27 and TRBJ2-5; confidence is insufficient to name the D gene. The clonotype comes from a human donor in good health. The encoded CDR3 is CASSFRGTQYF. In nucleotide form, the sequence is TGTGCCAGCAGCTTTCGTGGGACCCAGTACTTC.